This TCR beta chain is drawn from a study of shared clonotypes between healthy human individuals. As for the study in general: A couple of women and three men aged 18 to 49 made up the donors.

General study results and limits: Owing to a small donor count, the genetic and exposure-history diversity represented was limited.

This clone has a single count. Its antigen is undetermined. Germline values: CDR1 MDHEN, CDR2 SYDVKM. V shed 2 bases and J shed 4 bases, with 11 bases lying between them. This CDR3 region has 14 residues. The sequenced material, unsorted PBMC DNA, was run on ten immunoSEQ deep assay plates. Per the study methods: ImmunoSEQ output lacked quality scores and full-length reads, limiting matched filtering. Repertoires were generated with immunoSEQ multiplex PCR, while TCRdb's copy carries only in-frame clones and drops some. Clonal size and the V and J genes are those of that table, whereas D and trimming came from the DNA. The data show fewer than 650,000 clones, 60% to 85% seen once.

V and J are TRBV28 and TRBJ1-2; unclear D gene. The sequence derives from a woman in her thirties or forties in good health. Some clones in this sample may be carry-over from other donors' samples. Material for sequencing was PBMCs. For the CDR3, the DNA is TGTGCCAGCAGTTTACTGCCCTTCCGCTATGGCTACACCTTC. Protein: CASSLLPFRYGYTF.